Listed here are 8 T cell receptor beta chains from one sample, sequenced in a study of blood T cell repertoires in COVID-19. The protocol was immunoSEQ multiplex PCR, while the TCRdb copy is restricted to in-frame clones and leaves out a portion. The sample has around 470,000 clones, 89% seen once; the top ten hold about 0.91%. Sequences were obtained from peripheral blood. All receptors derive from a man between 18 and 29 years old with COVID-19, enrolled during active disease.

This sequence joins TRBV4-1 and TRBJ2-1, with a tentative D call TRBD2 (6 bases). Germline assignment: CDR1 MGHRA and CDR2 YSYEKL. The V gene lost 1 base and the J gene lost 10 bases, with 17 bases spanning the gap. The CDR3 has 15 amino acids. The CDR3 is CASSQGDSLGIEQFF. For the CDR3, the DNA is TGCGCCAGCAGCCAAGGGGACTCCCTCGGCATCGAGCAGTTCTTC.

The chain has TRBV2 and TRBJ1-1, with 9 bases lining up with TRBD1. Germline-derived CDR1 and CDR2 are SNHLY and FYNNEI. This CDR3 is 13 amino acids long. V was clipped by 6 bases and J by 7 bases; unmatched bases: 6. The CDR3 DNA sequence: TGTGCCAGCAGGGGGGACAGGGTAAATGAAGCTTTCTTT. Its protein is CASRGDRVNEAFF.

J is TRBJ2-1 and V is TRBV7-9; D unresolved. This CDR3 has 14 amino acids. V was shortened by 4 bases and J by 0 bases, with 7 bases between the two germline ends. Germline V CDR1 and CDR2: SEHNR, FQNEAQ (reference sequence). CDR3 amino acids: CASSSGSSYNEQFF. As DNA, the CDR3 is TGTGCCAGCAGCTCCGGGTCCTCCTACAATGAGCAGTTCTTC.

The chain uses TRBV5-1 and TRBJ2-7, with TRBD2 identical over 9 bases. J gave up 7 bases and V 4 bases, and 15 bases lay outside the gene matches. This CDR3 has 16 amino acids. The V gene's germline CDR1 is SGHRS and CDR2 YFSETQ. CDR3 DNA: TGCGCCAGCAGCCGGAGGGTAGCGGGAGAACGGGGTGAGCAGTACTTC. It yields the protein CASSRRVAGERGEQYF.

This clone showed up just a few times. The chain links TRBV9 to TRBJ2-7; 9 bases fit TRBD2. Germline V lookup: CDR1 SGDLS, CDR2 YYNGEE. Losses at the gene ends were 4 bases for V and 4 bases for J; bases not matched to a gene: 9. The CDR3 contains 15 residues. The CDR3 reads CASSKGLAVTYEQYF. The CDR3 DNA reads TGTGCCAGCAGCAAGGGACTAGCTGTTACGTACGAGCAGTACTTC.

The J gene is TRBJ1-2, the V gene TRBV19; 7 nucleotides align to TRBD1. Per the germline V gene, CDR1 is LNHDA and CDR2 is SQIVND (reference sequence). The length of the CDR3 is 12 residues. The V and J ends lost 6 bases and 6 bases, in that order; junction bases with no gene match: 4. The CDR3 here is CASRHDRDGYTF. CDR3 sequence (DNA): TGTGCCAGTAGACACGACAGGGATGGCTACACCTTC. Full variable domain (missing parts from reference TRBV19 and TRBJ1-2): DGGITQSPKYLFRKEGQNVTLSCEQNLNHDAMYWYRQDPGQGLRLIYYSQIVNDFQKGDIAEGYSVSREKKESFPLTVTSAQKNPTAFYLCASRHDRDGYTFGSGTRLTVV.

This chain connects TRBV15 to TRBJ2-7, with D possibly being TRBD1 (6 bases). Germline-derived CDR1 and CDR2 are LNHNV and YYDKDF (reference sequence). The germline V and J ends were trimmed by 3 bases and 4 bases, with 10 bases remaining between them. This CDR3 has 13 residues. DNA for the CDR3: TGTGCCACCAGCAGTGTACAGGGTTACGAGCAGTACTTC. Residues: CATSSVQGYEQYF.

A remark on this clone: This sample includes further DNA sequences coding for the same CDR3. This chain joins TRBV3-1 (or the pseudogene TRBV3-2) and TRBJ2-5; D is possibly TRBD1 (6 bases). Trimming shortened V by 3 bases and J by 5 bases, and 13 bases separated the two germline ends. CDR1 is LGHDT and CDR2 is YNNKEL in the germline V gene (reference sequence). The CDR3 runs to 14 residues. CDR3 loop: CASSHAQGSETQYF. As DNA, the CDR3 is TGTGCCAGCAGCCACGCACAGGGATCGGAGACCCAGTACTTC.